Listed here is a single T cell receptor beta chain. Its target is unknown. The authors built bulk TCR libraries by previously described methods with listed TCR primers. TCRdb called the PCR reads again in MiXCR, with one record for every CDR3 protein. The top ten hold approximately 0.8% of the sample, which has about half a million distinct CDR3 sequences, about a fifth seen once. The data stem from a study of molecular identifiers for immune sequencing clone quantification. Study in general: Four of five splits of RNA from 20,000 or 100,000 naive CD8 cells were sequenced in replicates. Findings and limits, study-wide: Over 97% of effector molecules, yet under 1% of naive-cell molecules, were held by clones above 20 RNA copies.

V was pared by 1 base and J by 3 bases, with 10 bases between. From germline, CDR1 is SGHAT and CDR2 FQNNGV. The CDR3 contains 15 residues. Investigators produced naive CD8 libraries from about 19,000 to 1,100,000 sorted cells, drawing on 10%, 30% or 50% RNA. The receptor's source is a human donor in good health. Some libraries in this study had Jurkat cell RNA spiked in. This chain uses TRBV11-2 with TRBJ2-1; perhaps TRBD2 as D (5 bases). The sequencing input was naive CD8+ T cells from blood, with Jurkat cell RNA spiked in. Documented subset: FACS-sorted CD8+CD4-CCR7+CD45RA+ naive T cells. CDR3 region: CASSLARGGYNEQFF. CDR3 in DNA: TGTGCCAGCAGCTTAGCGCGCGGAGGCTACAATGAGCAGTTCTTC.